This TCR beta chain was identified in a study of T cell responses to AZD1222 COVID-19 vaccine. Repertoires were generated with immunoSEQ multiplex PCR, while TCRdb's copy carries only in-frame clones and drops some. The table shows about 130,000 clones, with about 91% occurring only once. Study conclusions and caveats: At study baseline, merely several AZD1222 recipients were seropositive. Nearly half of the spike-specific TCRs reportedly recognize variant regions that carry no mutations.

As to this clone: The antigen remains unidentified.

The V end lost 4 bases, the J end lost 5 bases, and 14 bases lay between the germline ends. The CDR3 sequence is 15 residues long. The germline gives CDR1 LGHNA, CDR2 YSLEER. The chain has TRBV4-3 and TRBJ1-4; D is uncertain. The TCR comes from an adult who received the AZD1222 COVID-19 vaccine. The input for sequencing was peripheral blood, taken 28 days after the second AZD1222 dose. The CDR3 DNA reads TGCGCCAGCAGCCGCTACCGGAAGGGCAATGAAAAACTGTTTTTT. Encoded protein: CASSRYRKGNEKLFF.